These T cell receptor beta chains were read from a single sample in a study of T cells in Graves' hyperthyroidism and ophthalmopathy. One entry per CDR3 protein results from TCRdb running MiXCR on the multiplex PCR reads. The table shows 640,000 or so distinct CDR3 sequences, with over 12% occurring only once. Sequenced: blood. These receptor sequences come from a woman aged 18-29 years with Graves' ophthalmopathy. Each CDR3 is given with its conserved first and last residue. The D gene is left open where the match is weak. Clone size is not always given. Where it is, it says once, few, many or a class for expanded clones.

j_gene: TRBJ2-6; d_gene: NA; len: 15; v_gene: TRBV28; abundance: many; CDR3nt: TGTGCCAGCAGTATAGGGGGCTCTGGGGCCAACGTCCTGACTTTC; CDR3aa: CASSIGGSGANVLTF
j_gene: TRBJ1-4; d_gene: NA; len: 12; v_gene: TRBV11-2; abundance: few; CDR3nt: TGTGCCAGCAGCACGGGGTATGAAAAACTGTTTTTT; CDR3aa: CASSTGYEKLFF
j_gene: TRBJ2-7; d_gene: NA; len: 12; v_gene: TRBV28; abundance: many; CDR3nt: TGTGCCAGCAATCAAGCTTCCTACGAGCAGTACTTC; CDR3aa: CASNQASYEQYF
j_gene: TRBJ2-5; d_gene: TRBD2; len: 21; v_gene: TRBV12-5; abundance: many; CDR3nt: TGTGCTAGTGGTTTGTCCCCCTTCCCTAAGTGGAGCGGGAGCGGCCAAGAGACCCAGTACTTC; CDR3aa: CASGLSPFPKWSGSGQETQYF
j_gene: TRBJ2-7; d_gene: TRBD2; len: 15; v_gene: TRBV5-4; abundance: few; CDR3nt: TGTGCCAGCAGCTTGCGACTAGCGGGAGTCAACGAGCAGTACTTC; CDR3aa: CASSLRLAGVNEQYF
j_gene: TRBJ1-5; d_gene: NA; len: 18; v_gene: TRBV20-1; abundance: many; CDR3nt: TGCAGTGCTATCCTTCTCCTTGGACAGTCCAGGAGCAATCAGCCCCAGCATTTT; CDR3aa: CSAILLLGQSRSNQPQHF
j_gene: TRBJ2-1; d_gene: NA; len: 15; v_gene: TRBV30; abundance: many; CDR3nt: TGTGCCTGGAGTGTCTACGGCGGGTTAGTAAATGAGCAGTTCTTC; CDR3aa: CAWSVYGGLVNEQFF
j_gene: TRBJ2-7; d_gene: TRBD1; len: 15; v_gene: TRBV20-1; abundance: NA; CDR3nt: TGCAGTGCTAGAGAGGAAGGGACAGGGGCCTACGAGCAGTACTTC; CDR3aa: CSAREEGTGAYEQYF
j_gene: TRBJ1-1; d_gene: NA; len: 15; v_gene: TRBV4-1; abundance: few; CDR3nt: TGCGCCAGCAGCCAAGACCGGGACCGCAACACTGAAGCTTTCTTT; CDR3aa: CASSQDRDRNTEAFF
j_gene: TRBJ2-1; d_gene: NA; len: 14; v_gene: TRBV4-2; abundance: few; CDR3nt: TGTGCCAGCAGCCAAGAGGTCGGCGTTGGTGAGCAGTTCTTC; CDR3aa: CASSQEVGVGEQFF
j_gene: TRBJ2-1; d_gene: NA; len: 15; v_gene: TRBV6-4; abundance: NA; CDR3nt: TGTGCCAGCAGTTACGTGATTAGCTCCTACAATGAGCAGTTCTTC; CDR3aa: CASSYVISSYNEQFF
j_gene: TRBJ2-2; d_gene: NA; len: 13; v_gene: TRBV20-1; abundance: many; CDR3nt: TGCAGTGCTCTCGAACAGGGTGACGGGGAGCTGTTTTTT; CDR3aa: CSALEQGDGELFF
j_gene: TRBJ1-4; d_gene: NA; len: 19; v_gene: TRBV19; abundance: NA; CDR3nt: TGTGCCAGTAGTACCCTGGACGCGGCCGCGGGGGTCGATTGGGAAAAACTGTTTTTT; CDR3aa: CASSTLDAAAGVDWEKLFF
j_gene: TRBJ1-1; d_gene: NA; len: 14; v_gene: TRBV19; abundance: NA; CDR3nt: TGTGCCAGTAGTATCTGGGGGGTCCGGACTGAAGCTTTCTTT; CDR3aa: CASSIWGVRTEAFF
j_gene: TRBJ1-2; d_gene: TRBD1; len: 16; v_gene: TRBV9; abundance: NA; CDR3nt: TGTGCCAGCAGCGTAGATCCCGGGACAGGGTCCTATGGCTACACCTTC; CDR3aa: CASSVDPGTGSYGYTF
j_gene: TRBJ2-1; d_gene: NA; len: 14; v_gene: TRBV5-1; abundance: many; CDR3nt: TGCGCCAGCAGCTTGGGAGACTGGTACAATGAGCAGTTCTTC; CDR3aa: CASSLGDWYNEQFF
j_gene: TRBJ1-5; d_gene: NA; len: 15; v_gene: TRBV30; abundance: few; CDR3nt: TGTGCCTGGAGTACCCCCGCGATCGGCAATCAGCCCCAGCATTTT; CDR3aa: CAWSTPAIGNQPQHF
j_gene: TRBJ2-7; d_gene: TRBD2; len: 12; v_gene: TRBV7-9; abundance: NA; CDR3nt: TGTGCCAGCAGCTCAACTAGCGGCGAGCAGTACTTC; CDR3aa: CASSSTSGEQYF
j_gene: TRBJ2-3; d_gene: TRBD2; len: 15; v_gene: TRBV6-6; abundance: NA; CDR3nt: TGTGCCAGCAGTTACGAGCGGGGTAGCACAGATACGCAGTATTTT; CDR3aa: CASSYERGSTDTQYF
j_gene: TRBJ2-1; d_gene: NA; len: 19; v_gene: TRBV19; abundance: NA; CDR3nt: TGTGCCAGTAGGAGGGAACCGGGCCCGTTACGAGGTTCCTACAATGAGCAGTTCTTC; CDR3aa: CASRREPGPLRGSYNEQFF
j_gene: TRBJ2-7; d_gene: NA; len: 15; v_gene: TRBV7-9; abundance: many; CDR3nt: TGTGCCAGCAGCTATGCCCCGGGACTCCCTGGGGAGCAGTACTTC; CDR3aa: CASSYAPGLPGEQYF
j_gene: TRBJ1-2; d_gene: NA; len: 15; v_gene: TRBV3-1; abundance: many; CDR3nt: TGTGCCAGCAGCCAAGGGTCCCTGCAGGGACTTGGCTACACCTTC; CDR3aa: CASSQGSLQGLGYTF
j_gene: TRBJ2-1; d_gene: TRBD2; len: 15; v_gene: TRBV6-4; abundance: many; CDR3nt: TGTGCCAGCAGTGACTCAGGGACTAGCCTGAATGAGCAGTTCTTC; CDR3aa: CASSDSGTSLNEQFF
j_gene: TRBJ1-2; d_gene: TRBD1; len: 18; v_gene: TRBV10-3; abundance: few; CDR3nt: TGTGCCATCAGTGACCTGACAGGGGGCAGCGGAGAGAACTATGGCTACACCTTC; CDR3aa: CAISDLTGGSGENYGYTF
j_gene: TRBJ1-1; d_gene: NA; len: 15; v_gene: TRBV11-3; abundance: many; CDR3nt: TGTGCCAGCAGCTCCTCCAGGGGAGGGCGAGCTGAAGCTTTCTTT; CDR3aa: CASSSSRGGRAEAFF